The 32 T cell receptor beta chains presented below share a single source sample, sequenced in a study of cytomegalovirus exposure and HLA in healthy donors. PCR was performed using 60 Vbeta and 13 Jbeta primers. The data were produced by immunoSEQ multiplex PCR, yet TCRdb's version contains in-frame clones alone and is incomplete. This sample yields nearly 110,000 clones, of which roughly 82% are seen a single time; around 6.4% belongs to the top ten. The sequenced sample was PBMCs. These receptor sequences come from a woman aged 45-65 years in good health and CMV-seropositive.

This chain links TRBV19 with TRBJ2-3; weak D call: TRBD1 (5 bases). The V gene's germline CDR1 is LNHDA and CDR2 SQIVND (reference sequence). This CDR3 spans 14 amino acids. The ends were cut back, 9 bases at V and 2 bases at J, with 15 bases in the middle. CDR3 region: CASSRVGDTDTQYF. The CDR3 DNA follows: TGTGCCAGCAGTCGGGTAGGGGACACAGATACGCAGTATTTT.

The CDR3 region has the DNA TGTGCCAGCAGTCGAAATCAGGGGATTCACTATGGCTACACCTTC. This codes for CASSRNQGIHYGYTF. The rearrangement uses TRBV27 and TRBJ1-2; tentative D call: TRBD1 (6 bases). Germline V lookup: CDR1 MNHEY, CDR2 SMNVEV (reference sequence). This CDR3 comprises 15 residues. V lost 5 bases and J 3 bases, leaving 16 bases between the germline ends.

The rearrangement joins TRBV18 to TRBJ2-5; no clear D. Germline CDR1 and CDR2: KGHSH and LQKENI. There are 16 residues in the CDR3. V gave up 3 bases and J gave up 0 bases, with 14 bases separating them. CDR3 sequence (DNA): TGTGCCAGCTCACCGTTACGCAGAAAGTACCAAGAGACCCAGTACTTC. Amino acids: CASSPLRRKYQETQYF.

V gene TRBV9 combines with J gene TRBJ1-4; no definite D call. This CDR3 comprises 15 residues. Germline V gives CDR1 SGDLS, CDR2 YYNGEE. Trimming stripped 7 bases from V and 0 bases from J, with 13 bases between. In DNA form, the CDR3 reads TGTGCCAGCTCAGCGGGGTTCACAACTAATGAAAAACTGTTTTTT. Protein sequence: CASSAGFTTNEKLFF.

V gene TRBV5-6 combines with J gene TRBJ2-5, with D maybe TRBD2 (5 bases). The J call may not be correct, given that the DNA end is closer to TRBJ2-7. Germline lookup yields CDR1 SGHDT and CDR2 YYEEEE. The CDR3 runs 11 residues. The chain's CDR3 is CASSRDYEQYF. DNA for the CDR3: TGTGCCAGCAGCCGGGACTACGAGCAGTACTTC.

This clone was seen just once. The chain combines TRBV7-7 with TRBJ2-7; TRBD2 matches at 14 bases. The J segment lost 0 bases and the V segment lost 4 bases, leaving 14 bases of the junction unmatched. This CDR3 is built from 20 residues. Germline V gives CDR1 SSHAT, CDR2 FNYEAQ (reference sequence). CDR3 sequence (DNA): TGTGCCAGCAGCTCATCAACTCTCTGGACTAGCGGGGGGCCCTCCTACGAGCAGTACTTC. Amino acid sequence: CASSSSTLWTSGGPSYEQYF.

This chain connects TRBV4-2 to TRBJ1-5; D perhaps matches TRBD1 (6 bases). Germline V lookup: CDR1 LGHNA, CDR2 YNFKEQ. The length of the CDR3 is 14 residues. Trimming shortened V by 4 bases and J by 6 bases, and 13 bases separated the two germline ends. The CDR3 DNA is TGTGCCAGCAGCCGGGACAAAGGGGGTCAGCCCCAGCATTTT. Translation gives CASSRDKGGQPQHF.

The CDR3 DNA is TGTGCCAGCAGCCGCACAGCCCACGAGCAGTACTTC. Amino acids: CASSRTAHEQYF. The rearrangement joins TRBV9 to TRBJ2-7; D gene ambiguous. Per germline, CDR1 SGDLS and CDR2 YYNGEE. This CDR3 contains 12 residues. V was pared by 4 bases and J by 5 bases, with 10 bases between.

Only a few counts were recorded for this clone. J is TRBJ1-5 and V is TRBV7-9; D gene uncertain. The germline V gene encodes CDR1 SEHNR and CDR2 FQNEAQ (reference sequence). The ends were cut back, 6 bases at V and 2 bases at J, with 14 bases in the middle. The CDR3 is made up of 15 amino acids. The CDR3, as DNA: TGTGCCAGCAGTCCCCCGGGAATTGGCAATCAGCCCCAGCATTTT. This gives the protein CASSPPGIGNQPQHF.

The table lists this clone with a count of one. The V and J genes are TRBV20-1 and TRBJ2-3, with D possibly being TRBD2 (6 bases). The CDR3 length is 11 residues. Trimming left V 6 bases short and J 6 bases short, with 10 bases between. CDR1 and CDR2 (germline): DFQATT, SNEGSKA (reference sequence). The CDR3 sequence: CSAPRGDTQYF. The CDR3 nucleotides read TGCAGTGCCCCCCGGGGGGATACGCAGTATTTT.

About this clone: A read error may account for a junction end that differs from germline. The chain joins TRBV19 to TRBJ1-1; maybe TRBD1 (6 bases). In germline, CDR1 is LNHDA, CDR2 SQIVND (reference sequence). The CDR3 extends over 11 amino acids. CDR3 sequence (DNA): TGTGTCAGTAGCCTAGCGGGGGCAGCTTTCTTT. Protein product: CVSSLAGAAFF.

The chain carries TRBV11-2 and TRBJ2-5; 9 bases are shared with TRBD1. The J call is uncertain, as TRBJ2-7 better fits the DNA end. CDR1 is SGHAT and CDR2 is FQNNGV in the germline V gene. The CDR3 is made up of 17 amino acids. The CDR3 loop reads CASSTPGQGIFTYEQYF. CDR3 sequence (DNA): TGTGCCAGCAGCACACCGGGACAGGGAATCTTTACCTACGAGCAGTACTTC.

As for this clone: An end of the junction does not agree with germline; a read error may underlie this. CDR3 amino acids: CASSLDPKKYSDF. In nucleotides, the CDR3 is TGTGCCAGCAGCTTAGATCCAAAAAAGTACAGTGACTTC. The chain recombines TRBV11-2 with TRBJ1-2; D remains unclear. Germline loops: CDR1 SGHAT, CDR2 FQNNGV. The CDR3 contains 13 residues.

The CDR3 reads CASSQRRTGPLSNQPQHF. For the CDR3, the DNA is TGTGCCAGCAGCCAACGGCGGACAGGGCCCCTGAGCAATCAGCCCCAGCATTTT. This chain joins TRBV7-2 and TRBJ1-5; 8 bases align to TRBD1. In germline, CDR1 is SGHTA, CDR2 FQGNSA. The V segment lost 5 bases and the J segment 1 base; nucleotides outside the gene matches: 13. This CDR3 has 18 residues.

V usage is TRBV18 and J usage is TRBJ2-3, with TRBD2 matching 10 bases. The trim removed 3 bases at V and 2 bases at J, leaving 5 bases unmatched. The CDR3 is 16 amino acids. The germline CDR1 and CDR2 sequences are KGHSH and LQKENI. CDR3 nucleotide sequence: TGTGCCAGCTCACCGGTAGCGGGGGGTACCACAGATACGCAGTATTTT. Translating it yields CASSPVAGGTTDTQYF.

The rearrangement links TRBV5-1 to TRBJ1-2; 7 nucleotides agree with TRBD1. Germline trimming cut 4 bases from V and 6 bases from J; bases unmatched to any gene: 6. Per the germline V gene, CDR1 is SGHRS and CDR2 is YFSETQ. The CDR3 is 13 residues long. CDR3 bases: TGCGCCAGCAGCCCCGACAGGGTCCATGGCTACACCTTC. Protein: CASSPDRVHGYTF.

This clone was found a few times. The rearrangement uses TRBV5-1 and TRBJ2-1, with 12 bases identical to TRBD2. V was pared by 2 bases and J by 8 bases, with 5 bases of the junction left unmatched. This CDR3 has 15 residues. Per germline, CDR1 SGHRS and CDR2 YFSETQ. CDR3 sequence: CASSFLAGGPDEQFF. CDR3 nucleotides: TGCGCCAGCAGCTTTCTAGCGGGGGGGCCCGATGAGCAGTTCTTC.

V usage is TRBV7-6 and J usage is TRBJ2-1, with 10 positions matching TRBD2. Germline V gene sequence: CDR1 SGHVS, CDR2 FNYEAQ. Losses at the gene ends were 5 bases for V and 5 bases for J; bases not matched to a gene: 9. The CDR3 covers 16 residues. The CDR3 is CASSPQLAGRNNEQFF. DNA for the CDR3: TGTGCCAGCAGCCCCCAACTAGCGGGGAGGAACAATGAGCAGTTCTTC.

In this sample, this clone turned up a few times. The CDR3 is CASIMEGIGDTIYF. In DNA, the CDR3 is TGTGCCAGCATCATGGAGGGTATCGGGGACACCATATATTTT. The genes are TRBV6-6 and TRBJ1-3; D unclear. This CDR3 comprises 14 residues. Germline loops: CDR1 MNHNY, CDR2 SVGAGI (reference sequence). Trimming pared 7 bases from V and 8 bases from J, leaving 18 bases between.

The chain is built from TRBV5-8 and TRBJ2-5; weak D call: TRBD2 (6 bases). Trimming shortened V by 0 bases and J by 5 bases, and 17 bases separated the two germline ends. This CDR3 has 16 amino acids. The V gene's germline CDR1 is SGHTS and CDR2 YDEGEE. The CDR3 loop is CASSLEGRGRGETQYF. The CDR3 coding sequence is TGTGCCAGCAGCTTGGAGGGGCGGGGACGAGGGGAGACCCAGTACTTC.

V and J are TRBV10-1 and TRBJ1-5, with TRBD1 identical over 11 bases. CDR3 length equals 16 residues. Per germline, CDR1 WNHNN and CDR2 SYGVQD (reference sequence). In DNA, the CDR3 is TGCGCTCGACCGGGACAGGGGGTAGGTATGAGACAGCCCCAGCATTTT. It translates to CARPGQGVGMRQPQHF.

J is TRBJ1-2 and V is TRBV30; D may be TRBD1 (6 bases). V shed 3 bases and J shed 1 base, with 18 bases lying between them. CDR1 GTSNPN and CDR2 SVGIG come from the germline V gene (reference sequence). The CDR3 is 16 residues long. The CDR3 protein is CAWRKGGTIFNYGYTF. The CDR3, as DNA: TGTGCCTGGAGAAAGGGGGGGACCATTTTTAACTATGGCTACACCTTC.

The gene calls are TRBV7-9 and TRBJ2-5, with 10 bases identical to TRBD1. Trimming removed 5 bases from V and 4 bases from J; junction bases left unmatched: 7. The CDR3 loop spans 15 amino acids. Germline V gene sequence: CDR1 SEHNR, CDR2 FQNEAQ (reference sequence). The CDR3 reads CASSRDRGQGETQYF. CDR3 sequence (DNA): TGTGCCAGCAGCCGGGACAGGGGCCAGGGAGAGACCCAGTACTTC.

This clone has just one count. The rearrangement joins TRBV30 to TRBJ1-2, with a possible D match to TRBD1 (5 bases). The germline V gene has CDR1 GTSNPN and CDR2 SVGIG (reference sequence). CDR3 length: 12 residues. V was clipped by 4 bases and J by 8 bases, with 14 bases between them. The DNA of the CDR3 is TGTGCCTGGATGGGGCAGGTTAGAGGCTACACCTTC. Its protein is CAWMGQVRGYTF. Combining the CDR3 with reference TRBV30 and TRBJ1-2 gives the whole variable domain SQTIHQWPATLVQPVGSPLSLECTVEGTSNPNLYWYRQAAGRGLQLLFYSVGIGQISSEVPQNLSASRPQDRQFILSSKKLLLSDSGFYLCAWMGQVRGYTFGSGTRLTVV.

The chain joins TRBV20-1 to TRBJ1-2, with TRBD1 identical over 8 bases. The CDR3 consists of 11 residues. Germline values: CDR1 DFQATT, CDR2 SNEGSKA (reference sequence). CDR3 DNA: TGCAGAGGACAGGGATCATATGGCTACACCTTC. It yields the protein CRGQGSYGYTF.

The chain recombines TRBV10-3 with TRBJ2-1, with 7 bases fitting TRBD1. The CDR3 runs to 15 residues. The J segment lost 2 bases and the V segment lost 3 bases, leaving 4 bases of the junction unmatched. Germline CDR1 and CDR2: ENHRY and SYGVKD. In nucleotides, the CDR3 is TGTGCCATCAGTGAAACAGGGGCTACCTACAATGAGCAGTTCTTC. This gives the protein CAISETGATYNEQFF.

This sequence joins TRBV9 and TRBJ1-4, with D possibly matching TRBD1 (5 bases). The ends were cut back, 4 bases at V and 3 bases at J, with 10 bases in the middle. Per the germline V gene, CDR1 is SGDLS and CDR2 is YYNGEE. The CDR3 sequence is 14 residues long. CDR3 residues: CASSRGQPNEKLFF. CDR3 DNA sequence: TGTGCCAGCAGCCGCGGACAACCTAATGAAAAACTGTTTTTT.

The DNA of the CDR3 is TGTGCCAGTACGCCGGCCGACGGGTGGAGCAATCAGCCCCAGCATTTT. Protein product: CASTPADGWSNQPQHF. The chain is built from TRBV19 and TRBJ1-5; D gene unclear. The length of the CDR3 is 16 residues. V lost 7 bases and J lost 1, with 17 bases in between. From germline, CDR1 is LNHDA and CDR2 SQIVND (reference sequence).

In DNA form, the CDR3 reads TGTGCCAGCAGTGACAGGGGGATCGGGAACACTGAAGCTTTCTTT. Residues: CASSDRGIGNTEAFF. V usage is TRBV2 and J usage is TRBJ1-1; 7 bases line up with TRBD1. Germline CDR1 SNHLY, CDR2 FYNNEI. This CDR3 contains 15 residues. J gave up 1 base and V 3 bases, and 5 bases lay outside the gene matches.

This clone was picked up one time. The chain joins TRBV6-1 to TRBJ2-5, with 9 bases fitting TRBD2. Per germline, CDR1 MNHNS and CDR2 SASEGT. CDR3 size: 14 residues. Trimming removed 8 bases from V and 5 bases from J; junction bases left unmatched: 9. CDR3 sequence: CASSPLAGSETQYF. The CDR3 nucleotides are TGTGCCAGCTCCCCGCTAGCGGGGTCCGAGACCCAGTACTTC.

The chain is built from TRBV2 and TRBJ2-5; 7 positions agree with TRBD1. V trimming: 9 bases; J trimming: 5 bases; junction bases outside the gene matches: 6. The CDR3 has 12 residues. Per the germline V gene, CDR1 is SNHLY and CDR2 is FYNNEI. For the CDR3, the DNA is TGTGCCAGTCGGGACAGTGGGGAGACCCAGTACTTC. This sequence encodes CASRDSGETQYF. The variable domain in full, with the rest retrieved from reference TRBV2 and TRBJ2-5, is EPEVTQTPSHQVTQMGQEVILRCVPISNHLYFYWYRQILGQKVEFLVSFYNNEISEKSEIFDDQFSVERPDGSNFTLKIRSTKLEDSAMYFCASRDSGETQYFGPGTRLLVL.

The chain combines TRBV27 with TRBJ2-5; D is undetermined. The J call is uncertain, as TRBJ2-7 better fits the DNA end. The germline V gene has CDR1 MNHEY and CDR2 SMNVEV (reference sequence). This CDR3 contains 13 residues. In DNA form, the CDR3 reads TGTGCCAGCAGCCCCATACCCTCCTACGAGCAGTACTTC. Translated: CASSPIPSYEQYF.